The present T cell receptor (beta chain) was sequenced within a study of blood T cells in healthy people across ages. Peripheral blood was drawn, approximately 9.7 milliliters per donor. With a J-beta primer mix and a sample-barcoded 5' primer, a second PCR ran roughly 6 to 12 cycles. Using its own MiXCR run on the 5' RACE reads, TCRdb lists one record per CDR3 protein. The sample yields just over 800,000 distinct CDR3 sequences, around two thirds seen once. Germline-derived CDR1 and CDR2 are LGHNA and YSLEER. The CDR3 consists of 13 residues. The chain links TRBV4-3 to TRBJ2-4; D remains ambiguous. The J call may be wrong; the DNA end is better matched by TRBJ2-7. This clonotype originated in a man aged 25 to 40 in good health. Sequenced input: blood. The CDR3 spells CASSHDGSYEQYF. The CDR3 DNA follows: TGCGCCAGCAGCCACGATGGGTCATACGAGCAGTACTTC.